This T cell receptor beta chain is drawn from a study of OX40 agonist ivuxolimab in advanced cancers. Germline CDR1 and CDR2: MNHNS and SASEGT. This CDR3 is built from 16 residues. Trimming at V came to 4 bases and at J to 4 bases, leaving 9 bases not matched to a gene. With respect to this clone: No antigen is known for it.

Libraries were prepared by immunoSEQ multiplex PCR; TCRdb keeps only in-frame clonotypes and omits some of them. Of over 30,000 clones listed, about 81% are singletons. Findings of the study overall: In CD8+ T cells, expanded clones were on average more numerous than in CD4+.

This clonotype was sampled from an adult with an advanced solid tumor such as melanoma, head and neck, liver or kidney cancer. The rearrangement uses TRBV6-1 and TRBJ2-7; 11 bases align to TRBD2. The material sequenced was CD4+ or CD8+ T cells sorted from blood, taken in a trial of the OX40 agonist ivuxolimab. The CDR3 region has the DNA TGTGCCAGCAGTGGACATAGCGGGAGGGCCGATTACGAGCAGTACTTC. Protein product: CASSGHSGRADYEQYF.